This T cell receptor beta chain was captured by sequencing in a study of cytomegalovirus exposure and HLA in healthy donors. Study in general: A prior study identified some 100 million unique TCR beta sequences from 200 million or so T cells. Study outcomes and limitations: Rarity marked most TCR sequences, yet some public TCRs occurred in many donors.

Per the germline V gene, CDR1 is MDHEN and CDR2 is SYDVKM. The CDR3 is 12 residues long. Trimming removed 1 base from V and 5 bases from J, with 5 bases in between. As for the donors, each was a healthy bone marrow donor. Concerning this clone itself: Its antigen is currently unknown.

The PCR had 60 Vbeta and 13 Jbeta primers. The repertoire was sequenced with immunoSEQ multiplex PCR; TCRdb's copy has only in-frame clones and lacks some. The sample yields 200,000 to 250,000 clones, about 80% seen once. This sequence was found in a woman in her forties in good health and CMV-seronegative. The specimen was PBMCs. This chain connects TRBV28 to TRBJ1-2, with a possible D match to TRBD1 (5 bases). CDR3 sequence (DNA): TGTGCCAGCAGTTTATCAGGGTATGGCTACACCTTC. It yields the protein CASSLSGYGYTF.